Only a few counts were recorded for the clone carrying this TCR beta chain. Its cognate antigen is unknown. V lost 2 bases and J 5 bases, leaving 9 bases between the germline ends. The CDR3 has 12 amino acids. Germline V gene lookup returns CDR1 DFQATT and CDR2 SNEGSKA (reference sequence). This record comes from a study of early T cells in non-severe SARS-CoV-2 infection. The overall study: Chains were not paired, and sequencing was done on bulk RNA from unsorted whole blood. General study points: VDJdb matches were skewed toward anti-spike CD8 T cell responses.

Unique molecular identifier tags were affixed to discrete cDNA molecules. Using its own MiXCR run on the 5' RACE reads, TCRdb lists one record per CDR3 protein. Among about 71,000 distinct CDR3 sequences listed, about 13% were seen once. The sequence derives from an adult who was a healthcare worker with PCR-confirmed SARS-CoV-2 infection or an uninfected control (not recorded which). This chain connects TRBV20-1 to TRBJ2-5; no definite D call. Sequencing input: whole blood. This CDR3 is CSARPPSETQYF. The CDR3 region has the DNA TGCAGTGCTAGACCTCCGTCGGAGACCCAGTACTTC.